The 9 T cell receptor beta chains in this list originate from one sample, sequenced in a study of blood T cell repertoires in COVID-19. Sequencing was performed with immunoSEQ multiplex PCR; in TCRdb, only in-frame clones are kept and a portion is missing. Of 52,000 or so clones in the sample, 84% were seen once. Sequencing input: peripheral blood. The source is a man between 50 and 59 years old with acute or convalescent COVID-19.

This chain joins TRBV12-5 and TRBJ2-3, with D perhaps matching TRBD1 (6 bases). The CDR3 runs 14 residues. Germline V gene sequence: CDR1 LGHNT, CDR2 FRNRAP. V was cut by 0 bases and J by 3 bases, with 7 bases left in between. The CDR3 DNA reads TGTGCTAGTGGTTTGGTAGGGACAACAGATACGCAGTATTTT. It yields the protein CASGLVGTTDTQYF.

The V gene is TRBV15, the J gene TRBJ2-1; 9 bases line up with TRBD2. The CDR3 runs 13 residues. J gave up 7 bases and V 8 bases, and 6 bases lay outside the gene matches. Germline V gives CDR1 LNHNV, CDR2 YYDKDF (reference sequence). The CDR3 DNA sequence: TGTGCCACCGGGAGCGGGAGGACGAATGAGCAGTTCTTC. Protein: CATGSGRTNEQFF.

The rearrangement links TRBV19 to TRBJ1-4; TRBD1 agrees at 8 bases. Trimming took 1 base from V and 7 from J; bases not matched to a gene: 2. This CDR3 region has 14 residues. CDR1 and CDR2 (germline): LNHDA, SQIVND (reference sequence). CDR3 sequence: CASSIGTGPEKLFF. Here the CDR3 DNA reads TGTGCCAGTAGTATAGGGACAGGGCCTGAAAAACTGTTTTTT. The full variable domain, with the rest looked up from reference TRBV19 and TRBJ1-4, is DGGITQSPKYLFRKEGQNVTLSCEQNLNHDAMYWYRQDPGQGLRLIYYSQIVNDFQKGDIAEGYSVSREKKESFPLTVTSAQKNPTAFYLCASSIGTGPEKLFFGSGTQLSVL.

The V call is TRBV29-1, the J call TRBJ2-7, with 9 bases aligning to TRBD1. The CDR3 is 14 amino acids. Germline lookup yields CDR1 SQVTM and CDR2 ANQGSEA. V shed 6 bases and J 0 bases; nucleotides not matched to a gene: 6. For the CDR3, the DNA is TGCAGCGTGGCCCGGGACAGGGACTCCTACGAGCAGTACTTC. Residues: CSVARDRDSYEQYF.

The rearrangement links TRBV5-1 to TRBJ2-3, with 10 bases lining up with TRBD1. With 3 bases clipped from V and 2 bases from J, the junction kept 6 bases outside the gene matches. CDR1 is SGHRS, CDR2 YFSETQ, per germline. The CDR3 consists of 16 residues. In nucleotides, the CDR3 is TGCGCCAGCAGCTACGGACAGGGGGGGTTCACAGATACGCAGTATTTT. It specifies CASSYGQGGFTDTQYF.

This sequence joins TRBV9 and TRBJ2-7, with TRBD2 identical over 10 bases. The length of the CDR3 is 15 residues. Germline CDR1 SGDLS, CDR2 YYNGEE. V trimming: 3 bases; J trimming: 2 bases; junction bases outside the gene matches: 5. The CDR3 region has the DNA TGTGCCAGCAGCGCAATAGCGGGAGGCGCCTACGAGCAGTACTTC. Protein product: CASSAIAGGAYEQYF.

The V call is TRBV24-1, the J call TRBJ2-3; TRBD1 matches at 9 bases. The V segment lost 5 bases and the J segment 2 bases; nucleotides outside the gene matches: 10. CDR1 is KGHDR and CDR2 is SFDVKD in the germline V gene. The CDR3 sequence is 17 residues long. This chain's CDR3 is CATSAPSGTGNTDTQYF. The CDR3 bases are TGTGCCACCAGTGCCCCCTCCGGGACAGGGAACACAGATACGCAGTATTTT.

The V call is TRBV7-3, the J call TRBJ2-1; no reliable D call. The CDR3 is 11 amino acids. V was trimmed by 5 bases and J by 7 bases, leaving 6 bases between them. Germline CDR1 reads SGHTA; CDR2 reads FQGTGA. The CDR3 loop reads CASSPGNEQFF. The CDR3 DNA sequence: TGTGCCAGCAGCCCCGGGAATGAGCAGTTCTTC.

The chain has TRBV3-1 (or the pseudogene TRBV3-2) and TRBJ1-2; the D is unclear. The CDR3 runs to 15 residues. Trimming shortened V by 1 base and J by 6 bases, and 15 bases separated the two germline ends. Germline CDR1 is LGHDT and CDR2 is YNNKEL (reference sequence). DNA for the CDR3: TGTGCCAGCAGCCAAGTCGAGGTAGGGAGAGATGGCTACACCTTC. Protein product: CASSQVEVGRDGYTF.